This T cell receptor beta chain is drawn from a study of Graves' ophthalmopathy and Graves' hyperthyroidism. Transcripts of RNA were the source for amplifying TCR beta CDR3 regions. HTBI primers primed a first-round RT-PCR, and a second-round multiplex PCR followed. TCRdb fed the multiplex PCR reads into MiXCR, producing one record per CDR3 protein. Seen here are roughly 350,000 distinct CDR3 sequences, roughly a sixth observed once, and the top ten hold roughly 2.4%. This clonotype was detected only a few times. Relative to the germline gene, one junction end is altered; a read error may explain this. CDR1 and CDR2 (germline): MNHEY, SMNVEV (reference sequence). The CDR3 loop spans 15 amino acids.

The rearrangement joins TRBV27 to TRBJ1-5; weak D call: TRBD1 (5 bases). The TCR sequence derives from an adult woman with stable Graves' hyperthyroidism. Sequenced sample: peripheral blood. The CDR3 nucleotides are TGTGCCAGCAGGGAGGGGTCGGCTTCGGGTCAGCCCCGGCATTTT. Amino acid sequence: CASREGSASGQPRHF.